The clone carrying this TCR beta chain appeared many times. This sample stems from a study of shared clonotypes between healthy human individuals. Background on the study: CD4 naive and CD4 memory each took three plates per donor, while CD8 naive took two and CD8 memory one.

V shed 6 bases and J shed 5 bases, with 13 bases lying between them. From germline, CDR1 is KGHSH and CDR2 LQKENI. The CDR3 spans 13 residues. Adult Caucasians living in Nashville, Tennessee made up all of the donors. At the deep level, the assay was run. Clones were sequenced by immunoSEQ multiplex PCR, and TCRdb holds only the in-frame ones, with some missing. Of around 700,000 clones listed, around 72% are singletons. The chain carries TRBV18 and TRBJ2-5; D is uncertain. The source material was memory CD4+ T cells sorted from blood. As to subset: CD45RA-negative fraction. This clonotype was obtained from a woman between 25 and 40 years old in good health. CDR3 DNA sequence: TGTGCCAGCTCTCGGAGTCCCCAGGAGACCCAGTACTTC. This sequence encodes CASSRSPQETQYF.